This T cell receptor (beta chain) was documented in a study of cytomegalovirus exposure and HLA in healthy donors. Study conclusions and caveats: As a later analysis showed, a missense DCLRE1C variant was linked to trimming of TCR beta V- and J-genes. Researchers reported that a few CMV-associated chains were confirmed in vitro as CMV antigen-specific. Overall, approximately 150 TCR beta chains were annotated as cytomegalovirus-associated.

PCR employed 60 Vbeta and 13 Jbeta primers. The assay was immunoSEQ multiplex PCR, and TCRdb's table has in-frame clones only and misses some. This table has 150,000 or so clones, over 75% appearing once. Worth noting for this clone: Its antigen is still unknown.

V lost 6 bases and J lost 4; bases outside the gene matches: 9. The CDR3 sequence is 14 residues long. Germline CDR1 SGHKS, CDR2 YYEKEE (reference sequence). The chain carries TRBV5-5 and TRBJ1-1; TRBD1 matches 7 bases. The clonotype was recovered from a man between 45 and 60 years old in good health and CMV-seropositive. Sequencing was performed on PBMCs. The CDR3, as DNA: TGTGCCAGCATCCGGGACAGAGCAATCACTGAAGCTTTCTTT. Amino acid sequence: CASIRDRAITEAFF.